This T cell receptor beta chain was recorded in a study of shared clonotypes between healthy human individuals. V lost 2 bases to trimming and J lost 1 base, with 5 bases between them. The CDR3 covers 13 residues. Germline lookup yields CDR1 SNHLY and CDR2 FYNNEI. General study findings and limits: Estimated richness values were generally larger in naive subsets than in memory subsets.

Profiled with immunoSEQ multiplex PCR; TCRdb holds only in-frame clones, not every one. The table has approximately 2,000,000 clones, around 93% seen once. Points on this clone: Its specificity is unknown.

This chain links TRBV2 with TRBJ1-1, with D hard to call. This receptor was identified in a young man in good health. Some clones in this sample may be carry-over from other donors' samples. Sequenced input: naive CD4+ T cells from PBMCs. Specified subset: CD45RA+ positively selected. CDR3 DNA: TGTGCCAGCAGTGAATGGGCGAACACTGAAGCTTTCTTT. This encodes CASSEWANTEAFF.